In its sample, the clone carrying this T cell receptor (beta chain) was seen once. What it binds is unknown. The data originate from a study of T cells in localized non-small cell lung cancer. Only in-frame clones appear in the TCRdb table, and some are missing; sequencing was by immunoSEQ multiplex PCR. The repertoire holds around 90,000 clones, around three quarters seen once, with around 21% in the top ten. V was pared by 2 bases and J by 0 bases, with 8 bases between. From germline, CDR1 is SGHRS and CDR2 YFSETQ. The CDR3 runs to 15 residues. Study results and caveats: Researchers found a median approximately 55 of the top 100 tumor clones in adjacent lung. Because sequencing included only one region (of the tumor), heterogeneity remains possible. Density of T cells in blood, when higher, went with longer overall survival. There was higher T cell clonality in uninvolved adjacent lung than in tumor, and it was highest there.

The sample consisted of PBMCs, taken before any cancer treatment. The rearrangement links TRBV5-1 to TRBJ1-4; D uncertain. The TCR originated in a man aged 35 to 70 with stage II squamous cell lung carcinoma. The CDR3 DNA sequence: TGCGCCAGCAGCTTCGGACGGGCAACTAATGAAAAACTGTTTTTT. As protein: CASSFGRATNEKLFF.